A selection of T cell receptor beta chains follows, all from one sample in a study of cytomegalovirus exposure and HLA in healthy donors. Measured with immunoSEQ multiplex PCR; TCRdb has only the in-frame clones, and not every one. This table has 85,000 to 130,000 clones, about 80% appearing once. Sequenced: PBMCs. The receptors were gathered from a woman younger than 35 in good health and CMV-seropositive. Both conserved end residues are part of each CDR3. Fields, in order: J gene, clone size, D gene, V gene, CDR3 DNA, CDR3 protein. The D gene is left open where the match is weak. The size entry is marked missing in some rows and otherwise reads once, few, many or a size class.

TRBJ2-2	NA	TRBD2	TRBV7-3	TGTGCCAGCAGCTCGGGACTACTGGGAGGTACCGGGGAGCTGTTTTTT	CASSSGLLGGTGELFF
TRBJ1-3	NA	NA	TRBV28	TGTGCCAGCAGTTTAGGCGGATCTGGAAACACCATATATTTT	CASSLGGSGNTIYF
TRBJ2-2	NA	TRBD1	TRBV2	TGTGCCAGCACGGGGCAGGGGGCTACCGGGGAGCTGTTTTTT	CASTGQGATGELFF
TRBJ1-5	few	TRBD1	TRBV6-1	TGTGCCAGCAGTGAAGACCAGGGGGCTTCTCAGCCCCAGCATTTT	CASSEDQGASQPQHF
TRBJ1-4	NA	TRBD1	TRBV5-1	TGCGCCAGCAGCATCAGACAGGGGGCGGTGTTAGAAAAACTGTTTTTT	CASSIRQGAVLEKLFF
TRBJ2-1	NA	TRBD2	TRBV7-9	TGTGCCAGCAGCTTATTCCGGACTAGCGCCTCCTACAATGAGCAGTTCTTC	CASSLFRTSASYNEQFF
TRBJ2-1	NA	TRBD2	TRBV7-3	TGTGCCAGCAGCTTAATTGGGGGGGTATTGCGGGGCAATGAGCAGTTCTTC	CASSLIGGVLRGNEQFF
TRBJ2-3	NA	NA	TRBV30	TGTGCCTGGAGGGAGTTAGGAGTCGGCACAGATACGCAGTATTTT	CAWRELGVGTDTQYF
TRBJ2-2	once	NA	TRBV5-1	TGCGCCAGCAGTCTAAGGAACACCGGGGAGCTGTTTTTT	CASSLRNTGELFF
TRBJ2-3	NA	TRBD1	TRBV7-9	TGTGCCAGCACCCGACAGGGGACGAACACGGATACGCAGTATTTT	CASTRQGTNTDTQYF
TRBJ1-5	once	NA	TRBV19	TGTGCCAGTAGTGAGGTTGGGAGCAATTACCCGAATCAGCCCCAGCATTTT	CASSEVGSNYPNQPQHF
TRBJ1-1	NA	NA	TRBV28	TGTGCCAGCAGTTTTCTGGGGGCCCGACTGAACACTGAAGCTTTCTTT	CASSFLGARLNTEAFF
TRBJ2-7	NA	TRBD2	TRBV2	TGTGCCAGCAGTCCTCTAGCGGGAATGCCGTACGAGCAGTACTTC	CASSPLAGMPYEQYF
TRBJ1-2	NA	TRBD1	TRBV6-5	TGTGCCAGCACTAGAGGGACAGGGTTTTATGGCTACACCTTC	CASTRGTGFYGYTF
TRBJ2-7	NA	TRBD2	TRBV5-6	TGTGCCAGCAGCTCCCTAACTAGCGGGAAGCGATACGAGCAGTACTTC	CASSSLTSGKRYEQYF
TRBJ2-7	NA	NA	TRBV4-1	TGCGCCAGCAGCCCGCGACAGTTGAGCTCCTACGAGCAGTACTTC	CASSPRQLSSYEQYF
TRBJ2-2	NA	NA	TRBV29-1	TGCAGCGTCGCTTCGGGGACTCCCAACACCGGGGAGCTGTTTTTT	CSVASGTPNTGELFF
TRBJ1-2	NA	TRBD1	TRBV6-5	TGTGCCAGCAGTACCGGACAGGGGGCGGGCTATGGCTACACCTTC	CASSTGQGAGYGYTF
TRBJ2-5	few	TRBD2	TRBV25-1	TGTGCCAGCAGCCTGATAGAGCGGGGTGAGCAGTACTTC	CASSLIERGEQYF
TRBJ2-5	NA	NA	TRBV4-1	TGCGCCAGCAGCCAAGATCCTTTCCAAGAGACCCAGTACTTC	CASSQDPFQETQYF
TRBJ2-5	once	TRBD1	TRBV5-1	TGCGCCAGCAGCACCTTACCCGGGACAGGCCAAGAGACCCAGTACTTC	CASSTLPGTGQETQYF